This T cell receptor (beta chain) was recorded in a study of T cells in Graves' hyperthyroidism and ophthalmopathy. Study outcomes and limitations: Blood shared most expanded thyroid clonotypes above 0.001. In validation, the model predicted ophthalmopathy. These predictions came a median about 6.5 months before onset.

As regards this clonotype: Antigen unknown. One end of the junction does not line up with germline, which may come from a read error.

The TCR beta CDR3 regions underwent amplification using RNA transcripts as the source. The TCR CDR3 first-round RT-PCR relied on the HTBI primer set. TCRdb reanalysed the multiplex PCR reads using MiXCR and keeps one entry per CDR3 protein. The sample lists 350,000 or so distinct CDR3 sequences, 15% to 20% occurring once. The germline V gene encodes CDR1 MNHNS and CDR2 SASEGT. CDR3 length: 15 amino acids. The PBMCs studied were ones that came from 9 to 10 ml fresh peripheral blood. The rearrangement joins TRBV6-1 to TRBJ1-1; D unresolved. The source of this sequence is a middle-aged woman with Graves' ophthalmopathy. Sequencing was carried out using blood. CDR3 DNA sequence: TGTGCCAGCAGTGAACTGTTAGGATCTTTCACTGAAGCTTACTTT. Amino acid sequence: CASSELLGSFTEAYF.